These T cell receptor beta chains were read from a single sample in a study of T cells in Graves' hyperthyroidism and ophthalmopathy. TCRdb itself ran the multiplex PCR reads through MiXCR, one entry per CDR3 protein. Among approximately 410,000 distinct CDR3 sequences listed, 14% to 15% were seen once. The specimen was blood. The source of these receptors is a man aged 18 to 30 with Graves' ophthalmopathy. Each CDR3 is given with its conserved first and last residue. The order of the fields is clone size, V gene, D gene, J gene, CDR3 protein, CDR3 DNA. D genes are given only for firm matches. The size entry is marked missing in some rows and otherwise reads once, few, many or a size class.

>.|TRBV7-2|TRBD2|TRBJ2-5
CASSPSGSEAQYF
TGTGCCAGCAGCCCTAGCGGGTCAGAGGCCCAGTACTTC
>many|TRBV12-3/TRBV12-4|TRBD2|TRBJ2-6
CASSSRGVGANVLTF
TGTGCCAGCAGTTCCCGGGGGGTTGGGGCCAACGTCCTGACTTTC
>few|TRBV7-7|.|TRBJ2-7
CASSSLVGQPKYPRPREQYF
TGTGCTAGCAGCTCCTTGGTGGGGCAGCCTAAATATCCTCGTCCTCGTGAGCAGTACTTC
>many|TRBV7-2|TRBD1|TRBJ1-1
CASSSRPGQGYTEAFF
TGTGCCAGCAGCTCGCGCCCGGGACAGGGTTACACTGAAGCTTTCTTT
>.|TRBV24-1|.|TRBJ2-1
CATSDPKDSYNEQFF
TGTGCCACCAGTGATCCGAAGGACTCATACAATGAGCAGTTCTTC
>.|TRBV4-1|.|TRBJ1-1
CASSQDQDFLTEAFF
TGCGCCAGCAGCCAAGATCAGGACTTCCTCACTGAAGCTTTCTTT
>many|TRBV6-1|.|TRBJ1-2
CASSEQGNGYTF
TGTGCCAGCAGTGAACAGGGTAATGGCTACACCTTC
>many|TRBV2|.|TRBJ2-2
CAGRVNGVTGELFF
TGTGCCGGAAGGGTCAATGGTGTGACCGGGGAGCTGTTTTTT
>many|TRBV20-1|.|TRBJ2-3
CSARATRITDTQYF
TGCAGTGCTAGAGCCACGCGCATCACAGATACGCAGTATTTT
>.|TRBV15|TRBD1|TRBJ2-3
CATSRAGTGVTQYF
TGTGCCACCAGCAGAGCGGGGACAGGGGTTACGCAGTATTTT
>many|TRBV10-2|.|TRBJ2-7
CASLPDRPTPYEQYF
TGCGCCAGCCTACCAGACAGGCCAACTCCCTACGAGCAGTACTTC
>few|TRBV4-1|.|TRBJ2-1
CASSPGAPPEQFF
TGCGCCAGCAGCCCGGGGGCTCCCCCTGAGCAGTTCTTC
>many|TRBV5-1|.|TRBJ2-3
CASSLGLAHNTDTQYF
TGCGCCAGCAGCTTGGGGCTAGCGCACAACACAGATACGCAGTATTTT
>.|TRBV2|TRBD2|TRBJ2-3
CAGGGRGGGGAVDTQYF
TGTGCCGGCGGAGGAAGGGGGGGCGGGGGGGCCGTAGATACGCAGTATTTT
>.|TRBV7-6|.|TRBJ2-1
CASSLEIFKGGFAYNEQFF
TGTGCCAGCAGCTTAGAGATATTTAAGGGGGGGTTCGCCTACAATGAGCAGTTCTTC
>few|TRBV30|TRBD1|TRBJ1-2
CAWARQGGNYGYTF
TGTGCCTGGGCGAGACAGGGGGGTAACTATGGCTACACCTTC
>many|TRBV18|.|TRBJ1-1
CASSPEGQGAFF
TGTGCCAGCTCACCAGAGGGGCAGGGGGCTTTCTTT
>few|TRBV6-2/TRBV6-3|TRBD2|TRBJ2-7
CASTWDYYYEQYF
TGTGCCAGCACGTGGGACTACTACTACGAGCAGTACTTC
>.|TRBV27|.|TRBJ1-1
CASSLSGPMNTEAFF
TGTGCCAGCAGTTTATCGGGACCGATGAACACTGAAGCTTTCTTT
>.|TRBV7-2|TRBD1|TRBJ1-6
CASSLHRGFSSPLHF
TGTGCCAGCAGCTTACACAGGGGGTTTAGTTCACCCCTCCACTTT
>few|TRBV10-3|.|TRBJ2-7
CAPEDDRDSESYEQYF
TGTGCCCCCGAGGACGACCGGGACTCCGAGTCCTACGAGCAGTACTTC
>few|TRBV19|.|TRBJ2-3
CASSIWGPQDTQYF
TGTGCCAGTAGTATCTGGGGGCCGCAGGATACGCAGTATTTT
>.|TRBV6-4|TRBD1|TRBJ1-2
CASSDSYRDRTYGYTF
TGTGCCAGCAGTGACTCGTACCGGGACAGAACCTATGGCTACACCTTC
>.|TRBV20-1|TRBD2|TRBJ2-7
CSARKLAGGNEQYF
TGCAGTGCTAGAAAACTAGCGGGTGGGAACGAGCAGTACTTC
>many|TRBV7-9|TRBD2|TRBJ2-1
CASSLGSSGDGEEQFF
TGTGCCAGCAGCTTAGGTTCTAGCGGGGACGGAGAAGAGCAGTTCTTC
>many|TRBV6-1|.|TRBJ1-2
CASSYAFGRGYTF
TGTGCCAGCAGTTATGCGTTCGGAAGGGGCTACACCTTC
>.|TRBV6-2/TRBV6-3|.|TRBJ2-4
CASRENTNIQYF
TGTGCCAGCAGGGAGAACACTAACATTCAGTACTTC
>.|TRBV20-1|TRBD2|TRBJ2-1
CSAPSGSMVVVRNEQFF
TGCAGTGCTCCTAGCGGGAGTATGGTGGTTGTTCGCAATGAGCAGTTCTTC
>many|TRBV6-5|.|TRBJ1-2
CASSYSERAGYTF
TGTGCCAGCAGTTACTCAGAGAGGGCCGGCTACACCTTC
>many|TRBV2|.|TRBJ1-2
CASSEGGYGYTF
TGTGCCAGCAGTGAAGGAGGATATGGCTACACCTTC
>.|TRBV6-1|.|TRBJ2-7
CASSLEPRGVYEQYF
TGTGCCAGCAGTTTGGAGCCCAGGGGCGTGTACGAGCAGTACTTC
>many|TRBV12-3/TRBV12-4|TRBD2|TRBJ2-3
CASSVAGGVDTQYF
TGTGCCAGCAGTGTAGCGGGGGGGGTAGATACGCAGTATTTT
>few|TRBV7-2|.|TRBJ1-3
CASSSYRNGNTIYF
TGTGCCAGCAGCTCTTACAGGAACGGAAACACCATATATTTT
>many|TRBV10-3|TRBD1|TRBJ2-3
CAISESGQVLTDTQYF
TGTGCCATCAGTGAGTCGGGACAGGTACTCACAGATACGCAGTATTTT
>.|TRBV7-3|.|TRBJ2-1
CASSALVGRDHEQFF
TGTGCCAGCAGCGCCCTAGTGGGGCGCGATCATGAGCAGTTCTTC
>few|TRBV5-1|.|TRBJ2-7
CASSLAADEQYF
TGCGCCAGCAGCTTGGCGGCAGACGAGCAGTACTTC
>many|TRBV20-1|TRBD2|TRBJ2-1
CSANLAGDYNEQFF
TGCAGTGCTAACTTAGCGGGCGACTACAATGAGCAGTTCTTC
>.|TRBV15|.|TRBJ2-7
CATSRGGTANEQYF
TGTGCCACCAGCAGAGGCGGGACTGCCAACGAGCAGTACTTC
>many|TRBV2|TRBD2|TRBJ2-3
CASSEAVAGRDTQYF
TGTGCCAGCAGTGAGGCCGTAGCGGGAAGAGATACGCAGTATTTT
>few|TRBV4-1|.|TRBJ2-3
CASSQDPHGTDTQYF
TGCGCCAGCAGCCAAGACCCCCACGGCACAGATACGCAGTATTTT
>few|TRBV6-1|.|TRBJ1-3
CASPSLARHSGNTIYF
TGTGCCAGCCCTAGCCTCGCCCGACACTCTGGAAACACCATATATTTT